These T cell receptor beta chains were read from a single sample in a study of cytomegalovirus exposure and HLA in healthy donors. Here immunoSEQ multiplex PCR was the method, and the copy in TCRdb shows in-frame clones only, minus some. This table holds some 170,000 clones, approximately 96% found once. The sequencing sample was made of PBMCs. These receptors all come from a woman younger than 30 in good health and CMV-seronegative. The CDR3 runs from the conserved cysteine through the conserved F or W. The D gene is left open where the match is weak. For some rows the clone size is stated as once, few or many, or as a class when expanded; others skip it.

v_call: TRBV9; d_call: .; j_call: TRBJ1-2; clone_size: .; cdr3_aa: CASSGRAGRVTHGYTF; cdr3_nt: TGTGCCAGCAGCGGGAGGGCGGGTAGGGTCACCCATGGCTACACCTTC
v_call: TRBV29-1; d_call: .; j_call: TRBJ2-7; clone_size: .; cdr3_aa: CSVEEFNEQYF; cdr3_nt: TGCAGCGTTGAAGAGTTCAACGAGCAGTACTTC
v_call: TRBV7-2; d_call: .; j_call: TRBJ1-1; clone_size: .; cdr3_aa: CASSLAADTEAFF; cdr3_nt: TGTGCCAGCAGCTTAGCGGCAGATACTGAAGCTTTCTTT
v_call: TRBV18; d_call: .; j_call: TRBJ2-2; clone_size: once; cdr3_aa: CASSPGQSGELFF; cdr3_nt: TGTGCCAGCTCACCAGGACAGTCCGGGGAGCTGTTTTTT
v_call: TRBV6-4; d_call: .; j_call: TRBJ1-5; clone_size: .; cdr3_aa: CASSGSGRSNQPQHF; cdr3_nt: TGTGCCAGCAGTGGTTCAGGGAGGTCCAATCAGCCCCAGCATTTT
v_call: TRBV7-2; d_call: .; j_call: TRBJ1-2; clone_size: .; cdr3_aa: CASSLRSGLEYGYTF; cdr3_nt: TGTGCCAGCAGCTTAAGATCGGGGTTGGAATATGGCTACACCTTC
v_call: TRBV6-5; d_call: .; j_call: TRBJ1-2; clone_size: .; cdr3_aa: CASSYAVGRGYTF; cdr3_nt: TGTGCCAGCAGTTACGCGGTCGGCAGGGGTTACACCTTC
v_call: TRBV29-1; d_call: TRBD1; j_call: TRBJ2-3; clone_size: .; cdr3_aa: CSVIEQGAEDTQYF; cdr3_nt: TGCAGCGTAATCGAACAGGGGGCGGAAGATACGCAGTATTTT
v_call: TRBV2; d_call: .; j_call: TRBJ1-1; clone_size: .; cdr3_aa: CASSGRAGGIF; cdr3_nt: TGTGCCAGCAGTGGTAGAGCGGGGGGGATCTTT
v_call: TRBV15; d_call: .; j_call: TRBJ2-6; clone_size: .; cdr3_aa: CATSRDPGLSSGANVLTF; cdr3_nt: TGTGCCACCAGCAGAGACCCGGGACTGAGCTCTGGGGCCAACGTCCTGACTTTC
v_call: TRBV6-1; d_call: TRBD1; j_call: TRBJ1-6; clone_size: .; cdr3_aa: CASSGRGLSSPLHF; cdr3_nt: TGTGCCAGCAGTGGCAGGGGGCTCAGCTCACCCCTCCACTTT
v_call: TRBV7-3; d_call: .; j_call: TRBJ2-1; clone_size: .; cdr3_aa: CASSLSGIEQFF; cdr3_nt: TGTGCCAGCAGCTTGTCAGGGATTGAGCAGTTCTTC
v_call: TRBV7-2; d_call: .; j_call: TRBJ1-4; clone_size: .; cdr3_aa: CASSLSSPKEKLFF; cdr3_nt: TGTGCCAGCAGCTTATCAAGTCCTAAGGAAAAACTGTTTTTT
v_call: TRBV18; d_call: TRBD1; j_call: TRBJ2-7; clone_size: .; cdr3_aa: CASSPSDRRTYEQYF; cdr3_nt: TGTGCCAGCTCACCATCGGACAGGCGGACCTACGAGCAGTACTTC
v_call: TRBV2; d_call: TRBD2; j_call: TRBJ2-3; clone_size: .; cdr3_aa: CASSFGVGGTGTDTQYF; cdr3_nt: TGTGCCAGCAGTTTCGGCGTCGGGGGGACTGGCACAGATACGCAGTATTTT
v_call: TRBV5-6; d_call: .; j_call: TRBJ1-2; clone_size: .; cdr3_aa: CASSLKTATRNYGYTF; cdr3_nt: TGTGCCAGCAGCTTGAAGACAGCCACCAGGAACTATGGCTACACCTTC
v_call: TRBV5-1; d_call: .; j_call: TRBJ2-2; clone_size: once; cdr3_aa: CASSLETPNTGELFF; cdr3_nt: TGCGCCAGCAGCTTAGAGACACCCAACACCGGGGAGCTGTTTTTT
v_call: TRBV30; d_call: .; j_call: TRBJ2-1; clone_size: .; cdr3_aa: CAWSGRLGANNEQFF; cdr3_nt: TGTGCCTGGAGCGGTCGTTTGGGGGCTAACAATGAGCAGTTCTTC
v_call: TRBV7-2; d_call: .; j_call: TRBJ1-1; clone_size: .; cdr3_aa: CASSLVQGKTEAFF; cdr3_nt: TGTGCCAGCAGCTTAGTGCAGGGCAAAACTGAAGCTTTCTTT
v_call: TRBV25-1; d_call: .; j_call: TRBJ1-1; clone_size: few; cdr3_aa: CASSWQEVGEAFF; cdr3_nt: TGTGCCAGCAGTTGGCAGGAGGTCGGTGAAGCTTTCTTT
v_call: TRBV6-1; d_call: TRBD1; j_call: TRBJ1-4; clone_size: .; cdr3_aa: CASSEAIYRGPNEKLFF; cdr3_nt: TGTGCCAGCAGTGAAGCTATATACAGGGGCCCAAATGAAAAACTGTTTTTT
v_call: TRBV6-4; d_call: .; j_call: TRBJ2-7; clone_size: once; cdr3_aa: CASIYRELVILYEQYF; cdr3_nt: TGTGCCAGCATTTACAGGGAGTTGGTTATTTTGTACGAGCAGTACTTC
v_call: TRBV5-4; d_call: .; j_call: TRBJ1-4; clone_size: .; cdr3_aa: CATRIGGGDEKLFF; cdr3_nt: TGTGCCACCAGAATCGGTGGGGGGGATGAAAAACTGTTTTTT
v_call: TRBV4-1; d_call: .; j_call: TRBJ2-3; clone_size: .; cdr3_aa: CASSPAPDYRSDTQYF; cdr3_nt: TGCGCCAGCAGCCCGGCCCCGGACTACCGGTCAGATACGCAGTATTTT
v_call: TRBV5-4; d_call: TRBD1; j_call: TRBJ2-3; clone_size: once; cdr3_aa: CASSSTGQVSYF; cdr3_nt: TGTGCCAGCAGCTCCACCGGACAGGTCTCGTATTTT
v_call: TRBV18; d_call: .; j_call: TRBJ1-1; clone_size: .; cdr3_aa: CASSPNQEGGTEAFF; cdr3_nt: TGTGCCAGCTCACCTAACCAAGAAGGGGGCACTGAAGCTTTCTTT
v_call: TRBV5-6; d_call: .; j_call: TRBJ2-5; clone_size: once; cdr3_aa: CASSLWGVGMKETQYF; cdr3_nt: TGTGCCAGCAGCTTGTGGGGGGTGGGTATGAAAGAGACCCAGTACTTC
v_call: TRBV7-2; d_call: .; j_call: TRBJ1-5; clone_size: .; cdr3_aa: CASSLDGRPQHF; cdr3_nt: TGTGCCAGCAGCTTAGACGGGAGGCCCCAGCATTTT
v_call: TRBV2; d_call: TRBD1; j_call: TRBJ2-2; clone_size: .; cdr3_aa: CASRTGTGVTGELFF; cdr3_nt: TGTGCCAGCAGGACCGGGACAGGGGTTACCGGGGAGCTGTTTTTT
v_call: TRBV6-5; d_call: .; j_call: TRBJ1-4; clone_size: .; cdr3_aa: CASRRQNNEKLFF; cdr3_nt: TGTGCCAGCAGACGACAGAATAATGAAAAACTGTTTTTT
v_call: TRBV7-2; d_call: .; j_call: TRBJ2-7; clone_size: .; cdr3_aa: CASSLRTEQYF; cdr3_nt: TGTGCCAGCAGCCTCCGGACAGAACAGTACTTC
v_call: TRBV18; d_call: TRBD2; j_call: TRBJ2-2; clone_size: .; cdr3_aa: CASSPTGTSGLTGELFF; cdr3_nt: TGTGCCAGCTCACCGACCGGGACTAGCGGACTCACCGGGGAGCTGTTTTTT
v_call: TRBV6-5; d_call: .; j_call: TRBJ1-2; clone_size: .; cdr3_aa: CASSKDSYGYTF; cdr3_nt: TGTGCCAGCAGCAAGGACAGCTATGGCTACACCTTC
v_call: TRBV27; d_call: TRBD1; j_call: TRBJ1-1; clone_size: .; cdr3_aa: CASRAYRDRVGGDTEAFF; cdr3_nt: TGTGCCAGCAGGGCTTACCGGGACAGGGTCGGGGGGGACACTGAAGCTTTCTTT
v_call: TRBV2; d_call: .; j_call: TRBJ2-5; clone_size: .; cdr3_aa: CASSGVLLAGASQETQYF; cdr3_nt: TGTGCCAGCAGTGGGGTATTGCTGGCGGGGGCTTCGCAAGAGACCCAGTACTTC
v_call: TRBV30; d_call: .; j_call: TRBJ1-1; clone_size: .; cdr3_aa: CASAGTGTEAFF; cdr3_nt: TGTGCCTCTGCGGGCACGGGGACTGAAGCTTTCTTT
v_call: TRBV7-2; d_call: .; j_call: TRBJ2-7; clone_size: .; cdr3_aa: CASSAQAPLEQYF; cdr3_nt: TGTGCCAGCAGCGCCCAGGCCCCCCTCGAGCAGTACTTC
v_call: TRBV5-8; d_call: TRBD2; j_call: TRBJ2-5; clone_size: .; cdr3_aa: CASSLGGGGIQETQYF; cdr3_nt: TGTGCCAGCAGCTTGGGCGGCGGGGGGATCCAAGAGACCCAGTACTTC
v_call: TRBV6-6; d_call: .; j_call: TRBJ2-7; clone_size: .; cdr3_aa: CASSGSGTGAPYEQYF; cdr3_nt: TGTGCCAGCAGTGGAAGCGGGACAGGCGCTCCCTACGAGCAGTACTTC
v_call: TRBV19; d_call: .; j_call: TRBJ1-2; clone_size: .; cdr3_aa: CASSIDHRGVYGYTF; cdr3_nt: TGTGCCAGTAGTATAGATCACCGGGGGGTCTATGGCTACACCTTC
v_call: TRBV7-2; d_call: .; j_call: TRBJ2-5; clone_size: .; cdr3_aa: CASSLYSSQETQYF; cdr3_nt: TGTGCCAGCAGCTTATACAGCTCCCAAGAGACCCAGTACTTC
v_call: TRBV19; d_call: TRBD2; j_call: TRBJ2-2; clone_size: .; cdr3_aa: CASSQRGYDGELFF; cdr3_nt: TGTGCCAGTAGTCAGCGGGGTTACGACGGGGAGCTGTTTTTT
v_call: TRBV10-2; d_call: .; j_call: TRBJ1-2; clone_size: .; cdr3_aa: CASAGQTYGYTF; cdr3_nt: TGCGCCAGCGCTGGACAGACTTATGGCTACACCTTC
v_call: TRBV27; d_call: TRBD1; j_call: TRBJ2-7; clone_size: once; cdr3_aa: CASSLRRDRAHEQYF; cdr3_nt: TGTGCCAGCAGTTTAAGACGGGACAGGGCCCACGAGCAGTACTTC
v_call: TRBV6-1; d_call: .; j_call: TRBJ1-2; clone_size: .; cdr3_aa: CASTTRWGPVSYTF; cdr3_nt: TGTGCCAGCACCACGCGATGGGGGCCAGTTAGCTACACCTTC
v_call: TRBV7-2; d_call: TRBD1; j_call: TRBJ2-7; clone_size: .; cdr3_aa: CASSLGQGDEQYF; cdr3_nt: TGTGCCAGCAGCCTGGGACAGGGGGACGAGCAGTACTTC
v_call: TRBV14; d_call: TRBD2; j_call: TRBJ2-5; clone_size: few; cdr3_aa: CASSPTSGGTQETQYF; cdr3_nt: TGTGCCAGCAGCCCCACTAGCGGGGGAACCCAAGAGACCCAGTACTTC
v_call: TRBV28; d_call: TRBD1; j_call: TRBJ2-7; clone_size: .; cdr3_aa: CASSSGGTGSYEQYF; cdr3_nt: TGTGCCAGCAGTTCAGGGGGCACCGGCTCCTACGAGCAGTACTTC
v_call: TRBV5-4; d_call: .; j_call: TRBJ1-2; clone_size: .; cdr3_aa: CASSWGGDINYGYTF; cdr3_nt: TGTGCCAGCAGCTGGGGGGGGGACATTAACTATGGCTACACCTTC
v_call: TRBV7-8; d_call: .; j_call: TRBJ2-7; clone_size: .; cdr3_aa: CASSLGTSFEYYEQYF; cdr3_nt: TGTGCCAGCAGCTTAGGAACTAGCTTCGAATACTACGAGCAGTACTTC
v_call: TRBV19; d_call: TRBD1; j_call: TRBJ1-1; clone_size: .; cdr3_aa: CASSIPDRAYTEAFF; cdr3_nt: TGTGCCAGTAGTATTCCCGACAGGGCCTACACTGAAGCTTTCTTT
v_call: TRBV18; d_call: TRBD1; j_call: TRBJ2-7; clone_size: .; cdr3_aa: CASSRGTGGFYEQYF; cdr3_nt: TGTGCCAGCTCACGGGGGACAGGGGGCTTCTACGAGCAGTACTTC
v_call: TRBV11-1; d_call: TRBD1; j_call: TRBJ1-2; clone_size: few; cdr3_aa: CASSQPPGGRDYGYTF; cdr3_nt: TGTGCCAGCAGTCAACCCCCAGGGGGGAGAGACTATGGCTACACCTTC